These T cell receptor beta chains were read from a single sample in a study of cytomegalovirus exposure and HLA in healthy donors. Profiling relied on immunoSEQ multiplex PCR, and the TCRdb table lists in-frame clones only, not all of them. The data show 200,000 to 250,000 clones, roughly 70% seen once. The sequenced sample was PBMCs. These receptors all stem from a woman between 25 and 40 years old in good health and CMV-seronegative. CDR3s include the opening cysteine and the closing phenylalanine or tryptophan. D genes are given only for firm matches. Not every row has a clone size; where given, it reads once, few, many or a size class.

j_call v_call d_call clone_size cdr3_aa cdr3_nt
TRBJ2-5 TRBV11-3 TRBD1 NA CASSSPRQGYQETQYF TGTGCCAGCAGCTCTCCTCGACAGGGCTACCAAGAGACCCAGTACTTC
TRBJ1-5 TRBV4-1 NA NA CASSPTGENQPQHF TGCGCCAGCAGCCCGACAGGAGAAAATCAGCCCCAGCATTTT
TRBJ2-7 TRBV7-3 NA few CASSPNRGSSYEQYF TGTGCCAGCAGCCCTAATCGGGGGAGCTCCTACGAGCAGTACTTC
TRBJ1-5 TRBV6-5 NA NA CASSYSYEDQPQHF TGTGCCAGCAGTTACTCGTACGAGGATCAGCCCCAGCATTTT
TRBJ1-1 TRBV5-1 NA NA CASSLDSLNTEAFF TGCGCCAGCAGCTTGGACAGTCTTAACACTGAAGCTTTCTTT
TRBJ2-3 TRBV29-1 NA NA CSVLTDRTFTDTQYF TGCAGCGTCCTGACGGACAGAACTTTCACAGATACGCAGTATTTT
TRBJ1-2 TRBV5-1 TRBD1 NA CASSPVTGQGVYGYTF TGCGCCAGCAGCCCGGTAACGGGACAGGGAGTTTATGGCTACACCTTC
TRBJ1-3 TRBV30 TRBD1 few CAWSKQGHTIYF TGTGCCTGGAGTAAACAGGGGCACACCATATATTTT
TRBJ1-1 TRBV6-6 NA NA CATLVREAEAFF TGTGCCACCCTAGTCAGGGAGGCTGAAGCTTTCTTT
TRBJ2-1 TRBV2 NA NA CASRENEQFF TGTGCCAGCAGAGAGAATGAGCAGTTCTTC
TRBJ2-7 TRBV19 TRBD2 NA CVSSMRLAGYSSYEQYF TGTGTCAGTAGTATGCGACTAGCGGGCTATAGTTCCTACGAGCAGTACTTC
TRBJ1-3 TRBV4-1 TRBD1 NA CASSQPLGQVSGNTIYF TGCGCCAGCAGCCAACCCCTCGGACAGGTATCTGGAAACACCATATATTTT
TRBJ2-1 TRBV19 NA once CASSIRGEGVEQFF TGTGCCAGTAGTATAAGGGGGGAGGGGGTTGAGCAGTTCTTC
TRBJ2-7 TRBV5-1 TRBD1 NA CASSLGAGTGLSYEQYF TGCGCCAGCAGCTTGGGCGCCGGGACAGGGCTCTCCTACGAGCAGTACTTC
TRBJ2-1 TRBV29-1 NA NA CSVGGTVNEQFF TGCAGCGTTGGAGGAACGGTCAATGAGCAGTTCTTC
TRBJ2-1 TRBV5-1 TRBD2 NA CASSPQTSGGAGEQFF TGCGCCAGCAGCCCTCAGACTAGCGGGGGGGCCGGTGAGCAGTTCTTC
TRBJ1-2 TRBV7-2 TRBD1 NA CASSYLRDPTGAYTF TGTGCCAGCAGCTACCTGAGAGACCCAACAGGGGCCTACACCTTC